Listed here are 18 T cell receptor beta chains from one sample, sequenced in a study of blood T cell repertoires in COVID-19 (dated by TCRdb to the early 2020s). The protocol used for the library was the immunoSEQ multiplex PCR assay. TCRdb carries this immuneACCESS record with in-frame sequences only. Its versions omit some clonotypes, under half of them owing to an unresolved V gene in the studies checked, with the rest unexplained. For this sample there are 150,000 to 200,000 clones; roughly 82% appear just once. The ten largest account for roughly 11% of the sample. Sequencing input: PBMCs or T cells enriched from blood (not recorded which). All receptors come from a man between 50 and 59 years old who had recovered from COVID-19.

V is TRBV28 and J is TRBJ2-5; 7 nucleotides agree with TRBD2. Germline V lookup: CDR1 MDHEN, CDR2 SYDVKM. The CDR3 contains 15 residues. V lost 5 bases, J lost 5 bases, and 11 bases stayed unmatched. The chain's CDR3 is CASSPRGEDKETQYF. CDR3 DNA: TGTGCCAGCAGTCCTCGGGGGGAGGATAAGGAGACCCAGTACTTC. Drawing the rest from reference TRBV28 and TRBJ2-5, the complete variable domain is DVKVTQSSRYLVKRTGEKVFLECVQDMDHENMFWYRQDPGLGLRLIYFSYDVKMKEKGDIPEGYSVSREKKERFSLILESASTNQTSMYLCASSPRGEDKETQYFGPGTRLLVL.

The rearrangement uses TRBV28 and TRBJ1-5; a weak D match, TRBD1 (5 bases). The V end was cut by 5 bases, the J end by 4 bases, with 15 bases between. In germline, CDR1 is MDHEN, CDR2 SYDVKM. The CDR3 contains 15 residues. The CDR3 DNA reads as TGTGCCAGCAGTCTCATTATCAGGGCAAATCAGCCCCAGCATTTT. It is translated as CASSLIIRANQPQHF.

This chain's CDR3 is CSVVGRSYEQYF. In DNA, the CDR3 is TGCAGCGTTGTTGGCAGATCCTACGAGCAGTACTTC. The J gene is TRBJ2-7, the V gene TRBV29-1; no reliable D call. The length of the CDR3 is 12 residues. The germline V gene has CDR1 SQVTM and CDR2 ANQGSEA. V shed 4 bases and J shed 1 base, with 8 bases lying between them.

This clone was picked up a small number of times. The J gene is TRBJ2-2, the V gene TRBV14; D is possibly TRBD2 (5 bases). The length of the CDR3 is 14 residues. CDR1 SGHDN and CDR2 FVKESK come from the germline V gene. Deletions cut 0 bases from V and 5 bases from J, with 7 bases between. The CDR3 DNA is TGTGCCAGCAGCCAAGAACTAGGGACCGGGGAGCTGTTTTTT. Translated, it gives CASSQELGTGELFF.

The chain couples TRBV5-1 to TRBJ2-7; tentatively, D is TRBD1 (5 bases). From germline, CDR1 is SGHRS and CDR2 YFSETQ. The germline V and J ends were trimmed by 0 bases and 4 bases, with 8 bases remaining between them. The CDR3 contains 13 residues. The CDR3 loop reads CASSLGQRYEQYF. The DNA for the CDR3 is TGCGCCAGCAGCTTGGGACAGAGATACGAGCAGTACTTC. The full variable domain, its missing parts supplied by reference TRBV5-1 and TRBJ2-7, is KAGVTQTPRYLIKTRGQQVTLSCSPISGHRSVSWYQQTPGQGLQFLFEYFSETQRNKGNFPGRFSGRQFSNSRSEMNVSTLELGDSALYLCASSLGQRYEQYFGPGTRLTVT.

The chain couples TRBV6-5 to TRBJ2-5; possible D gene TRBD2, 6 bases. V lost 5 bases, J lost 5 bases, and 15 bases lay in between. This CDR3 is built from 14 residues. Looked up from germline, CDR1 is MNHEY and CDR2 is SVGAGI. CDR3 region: CASSRSDSGETQYF. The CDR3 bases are TGTGCCAGCAGTAGGAGTGATAGCGGTGAGACCCAGTACTTC.

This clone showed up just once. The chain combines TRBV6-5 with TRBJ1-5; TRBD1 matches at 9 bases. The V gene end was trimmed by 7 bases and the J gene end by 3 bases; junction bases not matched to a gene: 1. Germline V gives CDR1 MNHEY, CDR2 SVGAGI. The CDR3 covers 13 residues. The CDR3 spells CASIQGANQPQHF. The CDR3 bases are TGTGCCAGCATACAGGGGGCCAATCAGCCCCAGCATTTT.

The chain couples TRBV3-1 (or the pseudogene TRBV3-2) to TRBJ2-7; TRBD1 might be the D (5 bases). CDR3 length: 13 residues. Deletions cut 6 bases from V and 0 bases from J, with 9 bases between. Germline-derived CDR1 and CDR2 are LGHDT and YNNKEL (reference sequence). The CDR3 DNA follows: TGTGCCAGCAGTTACCAGGGCTCCTACGAGCAGTACTTC. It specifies CASSYQGSYEQYF.

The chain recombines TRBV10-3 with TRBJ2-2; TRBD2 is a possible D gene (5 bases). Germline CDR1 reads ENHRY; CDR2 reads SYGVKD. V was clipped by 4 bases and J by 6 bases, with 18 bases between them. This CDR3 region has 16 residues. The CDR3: CAISGAGGHQAGELFF. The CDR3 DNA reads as TGTGCCATCAGTGGTGCAGGCGGGCATCAGGCCGGGGAGCTGTTTTTT.

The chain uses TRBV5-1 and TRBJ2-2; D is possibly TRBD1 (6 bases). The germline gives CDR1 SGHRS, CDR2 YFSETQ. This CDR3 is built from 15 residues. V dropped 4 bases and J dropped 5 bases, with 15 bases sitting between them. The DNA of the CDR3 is TGCGCCAGCAGCGTGCTACAGGGAACGACCGGGGAGCTGTTTTTT. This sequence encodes CASSVLQGTTGELFF.

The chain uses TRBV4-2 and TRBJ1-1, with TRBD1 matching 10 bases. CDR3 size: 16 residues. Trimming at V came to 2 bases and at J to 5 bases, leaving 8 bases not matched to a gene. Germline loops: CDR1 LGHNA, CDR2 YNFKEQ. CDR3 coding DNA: TGTGCCAGCAGCCAACCTTATGGACAGGGGGGTACTGAAGCTTTCTTT. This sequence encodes CASSQPYGQGGTEAFF.

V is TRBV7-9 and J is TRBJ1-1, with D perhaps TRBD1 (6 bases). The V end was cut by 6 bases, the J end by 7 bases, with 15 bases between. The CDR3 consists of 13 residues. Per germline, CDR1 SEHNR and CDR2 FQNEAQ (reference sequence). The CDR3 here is CASSSTGTHEAFF. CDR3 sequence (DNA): TGTGCCAGCAGTTCCACCGGGACACATGAAGCTTTCTTT.

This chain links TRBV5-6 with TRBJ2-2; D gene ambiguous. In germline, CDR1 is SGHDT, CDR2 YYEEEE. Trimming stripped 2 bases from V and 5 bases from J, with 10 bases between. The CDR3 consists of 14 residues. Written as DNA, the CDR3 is TGTGCCAGCAGCTTAAACATATTGACCGGGGAGCTGTTTTTT. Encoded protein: CASSLNILTGELFF.

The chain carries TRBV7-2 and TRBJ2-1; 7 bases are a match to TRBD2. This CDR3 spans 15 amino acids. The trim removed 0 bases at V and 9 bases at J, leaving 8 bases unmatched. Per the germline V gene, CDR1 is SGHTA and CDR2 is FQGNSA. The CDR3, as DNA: TGTGCCAGCAGCTTAGCTTCGGCGGGAGTTGTTGAGCAGTTCTTC. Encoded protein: CASSLASAGVVEQFF.

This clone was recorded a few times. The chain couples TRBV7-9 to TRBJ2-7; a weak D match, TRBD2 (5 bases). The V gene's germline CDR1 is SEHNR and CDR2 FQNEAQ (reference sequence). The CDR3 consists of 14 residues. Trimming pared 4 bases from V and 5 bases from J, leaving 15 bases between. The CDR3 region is CASSSPQRAHEQYF. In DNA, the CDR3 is TGTGCCAGCAGCTCACCCCAGAGGGCCCACGAGCAGTACTTC.

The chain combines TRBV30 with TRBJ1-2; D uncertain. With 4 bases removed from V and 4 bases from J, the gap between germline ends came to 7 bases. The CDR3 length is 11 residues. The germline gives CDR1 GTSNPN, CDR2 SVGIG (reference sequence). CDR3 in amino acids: CAWTRSYGYTF. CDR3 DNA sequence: TGTGCCTGGACGAGGAGCTATGGCTACACCTTC.

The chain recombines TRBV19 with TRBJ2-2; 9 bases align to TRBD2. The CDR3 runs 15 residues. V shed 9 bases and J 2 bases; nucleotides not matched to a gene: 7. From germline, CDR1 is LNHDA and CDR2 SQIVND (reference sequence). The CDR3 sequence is CASKLAGVNTGELFF. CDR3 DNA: TGTGCCAGCAAACTAGCGGGCGTTAACACCGGGGAGCTGTTTTTT.

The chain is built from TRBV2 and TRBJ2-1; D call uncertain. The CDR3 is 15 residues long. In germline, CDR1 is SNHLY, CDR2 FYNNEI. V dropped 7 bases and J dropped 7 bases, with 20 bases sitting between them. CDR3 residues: CASTTVYPSSNEQFF. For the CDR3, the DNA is TGTGCCAGCACCACCGTTTACCCGAGCTCTAATGAGCAGTTCTTC.